The clone carrying this TCR beta chain has a count of ten or more. As yet, its antigen is unknown. These data are taken from a study of CD8 T cells in ankylosing spondylitis. Findings and limits, study-wide: Past studies reported some motif variants in reactive arthritis synovial fluid and blood. Peripheral blood held disease-linked clones only at relatively low frequency, and these were CD8+.

TCRdb used MiXCR to reprocess the 5' RACE reads, holding one entry per CDR3 protein. The table has approximately 240,000 distinct CDR3 sequences, under 30% seen once. The TCR was taken from a male donor with ankylosing spondylitis or in good health (not recorded which). Sequencing input: blood, either unsorted or a sorted T cell fraction (not recorded which).

The CDR3 reads CASRLAGGPGEQYF. In DNA, the CDR3 is TGTGCCAGCAGGCTAGCGGGGGGGCCGGGCGAGCAGTACTTC. The chain employs TRBV3-1 and TRBJ2-7; 12 nucleotides align to TRBD2. Germline CDR1 reads LGHDT; CDR2 reads YNNKEL (reference sequence). This CDR3 comprises 14 residues. V gave up 6 bases and J gave up 6 bases; unmatched junction bases: 6.